This T cell receptor beta chain was obtained from a study of blood T cell repertoires in COVID-19. The germline gives CDR1 LNHDA, CDR2 SQIVND (reference sequence). This CDR3 spans 19 amino acids. V dropped 1 base and J dropped 7; count of bases not matched to a gene: 17. Clones were sequenced by immunoSEQ multiplex PCR, and TCRdb holds only the in-frame ones, with some missing. The sample contains approximately 530,000 clones, approximately 88% of which appear only once. The chain is built from TRBV19 and TRBJ2-2, with TRBD2 matching over 8 bases. The receptor's source is a woman aged 45-59 years with COVID-19, enrolled during active disease. Sequencing was done on a sample of peripheral blood. CDR3 nucleotide sequence: TGTGCCAGTAGTATAGGAATCACTCCCCGGGGGGGATACGGCGGGGAGCTGTTTTTT. Its protein product is CASSIGITPRGGYGGELFF.